The following is a TCR beta chain sequence with its context. This sample is part of a study of cytomegalovirus exposure and HLA in healthy donors. PCR was performed using 60 Vbeta and 13 Jbeta primers. The data were produced by immunoSEQ multiplex PCR, yet TCRdb's version contains in-frame clones alone and is incomplete. The table includes about 120,000 clones, 77% detected once. The length of the CDR3 is 13 residues. Germline CDR1 SGDLS, CDR2 YYNGEE. V was shortened by 0 bases and J by 2 bases, with 5 bases between the two germline ends. The chain employs TRBV9 and TRBJ1-2; D remains ambiguous. The sample taken for sequencing was PBMCs. This TCR came from a man aged 18-30 years in good health and CMV-seropositive. The CDR3: CASSVAQNYGYTF. The CDR3, as DNA: TGTGCCAGCAGCGTAGCACAGAACTATGGCTACACCTTC.